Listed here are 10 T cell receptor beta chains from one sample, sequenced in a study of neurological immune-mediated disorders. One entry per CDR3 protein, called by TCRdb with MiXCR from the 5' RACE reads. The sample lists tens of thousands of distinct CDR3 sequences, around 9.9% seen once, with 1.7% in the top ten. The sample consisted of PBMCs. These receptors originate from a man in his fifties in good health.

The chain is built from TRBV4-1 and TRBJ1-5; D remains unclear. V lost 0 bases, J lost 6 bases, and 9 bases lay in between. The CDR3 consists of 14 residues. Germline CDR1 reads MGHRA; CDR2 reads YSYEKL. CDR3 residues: CASSQETLGQPQHF. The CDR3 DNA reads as TGCGCCAGCAGCCAAGAGACGCTGGGTCAGCCCCAGCATTTT.

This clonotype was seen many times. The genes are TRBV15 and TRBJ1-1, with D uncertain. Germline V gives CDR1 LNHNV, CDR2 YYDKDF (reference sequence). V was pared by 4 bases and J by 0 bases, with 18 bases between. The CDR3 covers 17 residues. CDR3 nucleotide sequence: TGTGCCACCAGCAAAACAACACGTGTGCTCATGAACACTGAAGCTTTCTTT. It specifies CATSKTTRVLMNTEAFF.

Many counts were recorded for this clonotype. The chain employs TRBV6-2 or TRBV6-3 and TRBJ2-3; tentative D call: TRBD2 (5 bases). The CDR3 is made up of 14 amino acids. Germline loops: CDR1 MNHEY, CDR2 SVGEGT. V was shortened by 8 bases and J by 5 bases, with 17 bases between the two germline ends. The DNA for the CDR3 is TGTGCCAGCGGGTCGTATGAGGGCCAAGATACGCAGTATTTT. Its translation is CASGSYEGQDTQYF.

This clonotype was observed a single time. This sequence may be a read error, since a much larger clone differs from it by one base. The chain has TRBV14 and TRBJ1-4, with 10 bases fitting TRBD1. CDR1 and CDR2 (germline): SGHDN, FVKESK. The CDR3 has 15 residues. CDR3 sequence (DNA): TGTGCCAGCAACCAAGTAGGGACAGGGGAAGAAAAACTGTTTTTT. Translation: CASNQVGTGEEKLFF.

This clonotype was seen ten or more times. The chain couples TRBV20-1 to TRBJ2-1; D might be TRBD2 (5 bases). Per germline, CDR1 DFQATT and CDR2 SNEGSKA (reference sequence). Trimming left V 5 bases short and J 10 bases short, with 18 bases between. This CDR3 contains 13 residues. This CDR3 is CSAAVLGLREQFF. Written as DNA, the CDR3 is TGCAGTGCTGCGGTACTAGGGCTAAGGGAGCAGTTCTTC.

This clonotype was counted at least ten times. The DNA of the CDR3 is TGTGCCAGCAGAATTGAATCAGGACAGGGTTCAAAACTGTTTTTT. Translating gives CASRIESGQGSKLFF. The chain combines TRBV12-3 or TRBV12-4 with TRBJ1-4, with 8 bases lining up with TRBD1. Trimming took 6 bases from V and 10 from J; bases not matched to a gene: 13. This CDR3 contains 15 residues.

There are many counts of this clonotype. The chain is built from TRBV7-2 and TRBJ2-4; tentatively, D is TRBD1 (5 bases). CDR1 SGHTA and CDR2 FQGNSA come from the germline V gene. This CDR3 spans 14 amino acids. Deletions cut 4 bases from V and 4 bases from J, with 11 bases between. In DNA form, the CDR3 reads TGTGCCAGCAGCTCACGACAGTCAAAAAACATTCAGTACTTC. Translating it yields CASSSRQSKNIQYF. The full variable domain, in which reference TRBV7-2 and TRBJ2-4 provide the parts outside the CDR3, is GAGVSQSPSNKVTEKGKDVELRCDPISGHTALYWYRQSLGQGLEFLIYFQGNSAPDKSGLPSDRFSAERTGGSVSTLTIQRTQQEDSAVYLCASSSRQSKNIQYFGAGTRLSVL.

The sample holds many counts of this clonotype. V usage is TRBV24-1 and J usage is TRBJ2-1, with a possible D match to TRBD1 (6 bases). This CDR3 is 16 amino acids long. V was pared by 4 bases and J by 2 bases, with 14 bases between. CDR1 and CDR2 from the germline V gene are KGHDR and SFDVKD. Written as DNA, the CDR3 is TGTGCCACCAGTGAACGAACTAGACAGGCCTACAATGAGCAGTTCTTC. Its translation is CATSERTRQAYNEQFF.

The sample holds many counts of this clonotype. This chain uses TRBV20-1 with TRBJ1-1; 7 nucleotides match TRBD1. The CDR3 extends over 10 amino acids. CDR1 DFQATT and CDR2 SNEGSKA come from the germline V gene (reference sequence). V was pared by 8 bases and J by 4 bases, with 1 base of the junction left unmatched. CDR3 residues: CSTGVTEAFF. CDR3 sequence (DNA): TGCAGTACAGGGGTCACTGAAGCTTTCTTT.

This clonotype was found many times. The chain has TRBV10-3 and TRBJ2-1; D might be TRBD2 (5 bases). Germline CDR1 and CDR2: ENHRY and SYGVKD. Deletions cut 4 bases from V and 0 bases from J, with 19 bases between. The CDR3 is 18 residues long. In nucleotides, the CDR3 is TGTGCCATCAGTGGGCGGGTGGGAGACCCCAGCTCCTACAATGAGCAGTTCTTC. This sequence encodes CAISGRVGDPSSYNEQFF.